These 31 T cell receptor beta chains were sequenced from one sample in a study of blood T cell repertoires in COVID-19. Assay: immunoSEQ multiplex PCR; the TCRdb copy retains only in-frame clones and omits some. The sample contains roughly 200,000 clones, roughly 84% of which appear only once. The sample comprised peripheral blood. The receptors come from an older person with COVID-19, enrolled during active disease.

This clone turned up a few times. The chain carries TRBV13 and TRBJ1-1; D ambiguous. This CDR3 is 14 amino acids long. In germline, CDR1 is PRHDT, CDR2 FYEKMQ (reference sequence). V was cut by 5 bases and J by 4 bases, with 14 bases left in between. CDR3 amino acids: CASSARLVSTEAFF. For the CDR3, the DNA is TGTGCCAGCAGCGCTCGCCTGGTGAGCACTGAAGCTTTCTTT.

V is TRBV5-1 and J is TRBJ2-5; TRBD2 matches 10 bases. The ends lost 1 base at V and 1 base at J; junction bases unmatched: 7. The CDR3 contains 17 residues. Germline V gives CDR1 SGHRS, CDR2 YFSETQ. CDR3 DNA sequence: TGCGCCAGCAGCTTGATGGCTAGCGGGGGCCTCCAAGAGACCCAGTACTTC. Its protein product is CASSLMASGGLQETQYF.

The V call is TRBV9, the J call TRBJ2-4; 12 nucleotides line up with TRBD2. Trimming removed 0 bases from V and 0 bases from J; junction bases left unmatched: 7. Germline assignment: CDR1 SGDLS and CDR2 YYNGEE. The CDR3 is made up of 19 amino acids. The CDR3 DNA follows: TGTGCCAGCAGCGTAGGGGCACTAGCGGGGGGATTAGCCAAAAACATTCAGTACTTC. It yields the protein CASSVGALAGGLAKNIQYF.

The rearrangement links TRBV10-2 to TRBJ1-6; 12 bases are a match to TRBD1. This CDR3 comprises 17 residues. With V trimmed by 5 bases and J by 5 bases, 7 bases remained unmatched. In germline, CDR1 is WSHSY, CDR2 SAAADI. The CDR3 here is CASSKPGQGAHNSPLHF. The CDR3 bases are TGCGCCAGCAGTAAACCGGGACAGGGGGCCCATAATTCACCCCTCCACTTT.

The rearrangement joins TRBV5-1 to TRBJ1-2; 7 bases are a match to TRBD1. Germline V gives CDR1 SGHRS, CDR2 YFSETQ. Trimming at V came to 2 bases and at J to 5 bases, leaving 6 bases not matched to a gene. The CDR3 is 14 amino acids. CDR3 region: CASSFAGQQYGYTF. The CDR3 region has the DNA TGCGCCAGCAGCTTCGCGGGACAGCAATATGGCTACACCTTC.

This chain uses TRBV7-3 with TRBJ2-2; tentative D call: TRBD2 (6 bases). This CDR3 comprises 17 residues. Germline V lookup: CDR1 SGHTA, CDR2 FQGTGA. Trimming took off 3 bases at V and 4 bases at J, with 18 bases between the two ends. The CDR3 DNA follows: TGTGCCAGCAGCTTGGCTCCGGGACTCCCGGGCACCGGGGAGCTGTTTTTT. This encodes CASSLAPGLPGTGELFF.

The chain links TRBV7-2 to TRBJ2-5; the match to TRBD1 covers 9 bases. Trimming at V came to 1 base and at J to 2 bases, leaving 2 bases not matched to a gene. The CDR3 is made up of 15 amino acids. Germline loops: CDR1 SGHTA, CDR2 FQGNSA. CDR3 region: CASSLGDREQETQYF. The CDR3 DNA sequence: TGTGCCAGCAGCTTAGGGGACAGGGAGCAAGAGACCCAGTACTTC.

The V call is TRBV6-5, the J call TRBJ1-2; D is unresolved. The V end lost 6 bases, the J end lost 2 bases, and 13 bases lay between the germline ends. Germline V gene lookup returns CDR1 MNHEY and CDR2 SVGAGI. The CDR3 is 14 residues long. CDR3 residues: CASRKRTENYGYTF. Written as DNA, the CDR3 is TGTGCCAGCAGGAAAAGAACAGAGAACTATGGCTACACCTTC.

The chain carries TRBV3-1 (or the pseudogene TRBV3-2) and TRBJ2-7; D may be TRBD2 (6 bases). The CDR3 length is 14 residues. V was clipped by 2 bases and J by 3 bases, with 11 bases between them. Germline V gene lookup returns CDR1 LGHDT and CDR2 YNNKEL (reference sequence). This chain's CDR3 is CASSQRVGGYEQYF. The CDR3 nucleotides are TGTGCCAGCAGCCAACGAGTGGGGGGCTACGAGCAGTACTTC.

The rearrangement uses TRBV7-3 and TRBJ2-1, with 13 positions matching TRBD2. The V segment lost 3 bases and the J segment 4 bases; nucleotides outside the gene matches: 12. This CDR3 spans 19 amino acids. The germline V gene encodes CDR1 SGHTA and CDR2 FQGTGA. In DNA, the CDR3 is TGTGCCAGCAGCTTCCAACTAGCGGGGGGGCTTGCGACTTACAATGAGCAGTTCTTC. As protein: CASSFQLAGGLATYNEQFF.

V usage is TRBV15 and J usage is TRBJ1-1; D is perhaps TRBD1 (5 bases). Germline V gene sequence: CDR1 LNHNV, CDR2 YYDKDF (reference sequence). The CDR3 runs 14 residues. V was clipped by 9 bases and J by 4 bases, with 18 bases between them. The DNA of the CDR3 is TGTGCCACTAAAGTGACGGCCGGGGGCACTGAAGCTTTCTTT. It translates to CATKVTAGGTEAFF.

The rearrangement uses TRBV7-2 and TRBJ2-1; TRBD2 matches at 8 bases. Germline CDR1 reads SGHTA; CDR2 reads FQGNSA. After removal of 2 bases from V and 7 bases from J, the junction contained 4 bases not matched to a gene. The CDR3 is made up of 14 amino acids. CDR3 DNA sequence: TGTGCCAGCAGCTTATACGGGGGGGTAAATGAGCAGTTCTTC. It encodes CASSLYGGVNEQFF.

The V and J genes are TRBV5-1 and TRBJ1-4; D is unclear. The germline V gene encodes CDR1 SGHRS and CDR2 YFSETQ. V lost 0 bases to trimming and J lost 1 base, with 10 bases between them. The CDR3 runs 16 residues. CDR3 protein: CASSLERGLTNEKLFF. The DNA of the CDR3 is TGCGCCAGCAGCTTGGAACGGGGTTTAACTAATGAAAAACTGTTTTTT.

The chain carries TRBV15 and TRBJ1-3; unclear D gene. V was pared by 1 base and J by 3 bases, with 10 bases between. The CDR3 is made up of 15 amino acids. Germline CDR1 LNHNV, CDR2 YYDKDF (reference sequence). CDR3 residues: CATSRVRGFGNTIYF. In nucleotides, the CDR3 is TGTGCCACCAGCAGAGTTCGAGGGTTTGGAAACACCATATATTTT.

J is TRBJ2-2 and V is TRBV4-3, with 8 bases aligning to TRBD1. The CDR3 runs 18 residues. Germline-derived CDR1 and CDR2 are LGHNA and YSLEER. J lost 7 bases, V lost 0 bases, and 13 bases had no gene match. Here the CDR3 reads CASSQERAGTGGRGELFF. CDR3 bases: TGCGCCAGCAGCCAAGAGAGGGCCGGAACAGGGGGACGCGGGGAGCTGTTTTTT.

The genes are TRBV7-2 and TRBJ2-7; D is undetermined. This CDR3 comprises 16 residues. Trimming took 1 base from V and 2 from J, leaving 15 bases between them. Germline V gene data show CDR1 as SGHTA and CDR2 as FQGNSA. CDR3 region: CASSLVRGTQTYEQYF. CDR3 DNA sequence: TGTGCCAGCAGCTTAGTTCGAGGAACCCAGACCTACGAGCAGTACTTC.

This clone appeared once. CDR3 sequence (DNA): TGTGCCAGCAGTTTGCGTGGTAGCAATCAGCCCCAGCATTTT. Translated: CASSLRGSNQPQHF. The gene calls are TRBV27 and TRBJ1-5; no clear D gene. The CDR3 is made up of 14 amino acids. V lost 3 bases, J lost 0 bases, and 6 bases lay in between. Germline V gives CDR1 MNHEY, CDR2 SMNVEV (reference sequence).

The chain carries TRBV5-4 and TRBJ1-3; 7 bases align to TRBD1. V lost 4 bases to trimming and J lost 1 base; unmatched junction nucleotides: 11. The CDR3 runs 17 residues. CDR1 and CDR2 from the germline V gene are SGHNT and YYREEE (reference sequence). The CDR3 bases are TGTGCCAGCAGCCAACGACAGGGCCGTGGATCTGGAAACACCATATATTTT. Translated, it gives CASSQRQGRGSGNTIYF.

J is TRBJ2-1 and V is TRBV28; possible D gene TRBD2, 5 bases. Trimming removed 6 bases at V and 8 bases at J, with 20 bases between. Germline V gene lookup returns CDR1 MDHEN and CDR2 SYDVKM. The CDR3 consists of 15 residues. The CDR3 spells CASSWRGSGVDEQFF. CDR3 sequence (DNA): TGTGCCAGCAGCTGGAGAGGGTCGGGCGTGGATGAGCAGTTCTTC.

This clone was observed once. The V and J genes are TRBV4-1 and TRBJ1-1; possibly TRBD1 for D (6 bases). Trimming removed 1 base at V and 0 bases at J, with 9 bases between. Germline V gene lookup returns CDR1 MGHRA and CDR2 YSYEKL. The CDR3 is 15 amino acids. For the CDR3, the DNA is TGCGCCAGCAGCCAAGGACAGGCGATGAACACTGAAGCTTTCTTT. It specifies CASSQGQAMNTEAFF.

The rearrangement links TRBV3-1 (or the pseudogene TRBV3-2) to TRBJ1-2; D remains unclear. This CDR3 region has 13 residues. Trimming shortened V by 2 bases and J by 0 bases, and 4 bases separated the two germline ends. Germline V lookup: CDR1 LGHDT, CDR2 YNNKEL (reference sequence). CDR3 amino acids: CASSQQANYGYTF. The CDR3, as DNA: TGTGCCAGCAGCCAACAGGCTAACTATGGCTACACCTTC.

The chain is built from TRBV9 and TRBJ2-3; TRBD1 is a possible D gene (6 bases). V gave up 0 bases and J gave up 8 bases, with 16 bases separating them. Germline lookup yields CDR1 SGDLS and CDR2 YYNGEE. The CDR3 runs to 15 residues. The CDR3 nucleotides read TGTGCCAGCAGCGTAGGGACAGAGGTGGTAGGTACGCAGTATTTT. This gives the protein CASSVGTEVVGTQYF.

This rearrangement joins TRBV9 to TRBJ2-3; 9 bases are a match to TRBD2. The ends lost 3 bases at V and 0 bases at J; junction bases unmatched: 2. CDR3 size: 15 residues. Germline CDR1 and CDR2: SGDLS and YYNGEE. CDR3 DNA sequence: TGTGCCAGCAGCGGTACTAGCGGGAGCACAGATACGCAGTATTTT. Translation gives CASSGTSGSTDTQYF. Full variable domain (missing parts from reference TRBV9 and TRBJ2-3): DSGVTQTPKHLITATGQRVTLRCSPRSGDLSVYWYQQSLDQGLQFLIQYYNGEERAKGNILERFSAQQFPDLHSELNLSSLELGDSALYFCASSGTSGSTDTQYFGPGTRLTVL.

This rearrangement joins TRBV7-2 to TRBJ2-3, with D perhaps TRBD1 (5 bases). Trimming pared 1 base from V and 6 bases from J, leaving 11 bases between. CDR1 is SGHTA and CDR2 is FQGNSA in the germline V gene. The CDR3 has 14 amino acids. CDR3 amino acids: CASSLVGATDTQYF. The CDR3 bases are TGTGCCAGCAGCTTAGTTGGGGCCACCGATACGCAGTATTTT.

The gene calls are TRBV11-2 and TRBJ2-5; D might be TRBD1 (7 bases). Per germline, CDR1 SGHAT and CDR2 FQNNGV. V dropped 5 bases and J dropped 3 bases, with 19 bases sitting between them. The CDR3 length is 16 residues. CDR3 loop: CASSIQGGQFEETQYF. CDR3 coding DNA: TGTGCCAGCAGCATCCAGGGGGGCCAGTTTGAAGAGACCCAGTACTTC.

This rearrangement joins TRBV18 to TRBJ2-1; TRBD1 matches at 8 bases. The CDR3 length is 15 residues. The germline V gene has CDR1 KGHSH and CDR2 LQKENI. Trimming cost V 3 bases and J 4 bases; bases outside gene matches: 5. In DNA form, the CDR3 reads TGTGCCAGCTCACCTCGGGACAGGCGGTACAATGAGCAGTTCTTC. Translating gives CASSPRDRRYNEQFF.

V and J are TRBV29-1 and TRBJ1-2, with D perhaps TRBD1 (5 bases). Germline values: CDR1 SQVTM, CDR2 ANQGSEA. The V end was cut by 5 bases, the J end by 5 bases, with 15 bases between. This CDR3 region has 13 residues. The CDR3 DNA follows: TGCAGCGTTTCTGCAAGGGGTGGTTATGGCTACACCTTC. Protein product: CSVSARGGYGYTF.

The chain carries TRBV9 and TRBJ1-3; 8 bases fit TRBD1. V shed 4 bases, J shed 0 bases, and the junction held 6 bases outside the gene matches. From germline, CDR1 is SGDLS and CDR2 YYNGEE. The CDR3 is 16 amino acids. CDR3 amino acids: CASSKTGGTSGNTIYF. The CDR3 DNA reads TGTGCCAGCAGCAAAACAGGGGGAACCTCTGGAAACACCATATATTTT.

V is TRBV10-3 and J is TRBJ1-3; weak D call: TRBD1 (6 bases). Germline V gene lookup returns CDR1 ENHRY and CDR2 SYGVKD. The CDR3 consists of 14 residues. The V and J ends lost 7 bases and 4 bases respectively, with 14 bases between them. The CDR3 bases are TGTGCCATCAACGGGGACACTGACGGAAACACCATATATTTT. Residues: CAINGDTDGNTIYF.

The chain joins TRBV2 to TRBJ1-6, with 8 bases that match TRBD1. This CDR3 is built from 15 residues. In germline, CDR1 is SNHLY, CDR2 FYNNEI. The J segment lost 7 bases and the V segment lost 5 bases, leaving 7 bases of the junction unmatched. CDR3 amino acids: CASSYARQGNSPLHF. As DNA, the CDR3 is TGTGCCAGCAGTTACGCCCGACAGGGGAATTCACCCCTCCACTTT.

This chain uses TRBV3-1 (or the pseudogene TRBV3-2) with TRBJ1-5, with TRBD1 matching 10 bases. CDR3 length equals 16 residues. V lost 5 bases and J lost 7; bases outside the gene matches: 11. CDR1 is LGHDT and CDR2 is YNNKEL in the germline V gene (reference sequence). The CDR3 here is CASSLSGTGVGQPQHF. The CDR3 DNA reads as TGTGCCAGCAGCTTGTCCGGGACAGGGGTCGGGCAGCCCCAGCATTTT.